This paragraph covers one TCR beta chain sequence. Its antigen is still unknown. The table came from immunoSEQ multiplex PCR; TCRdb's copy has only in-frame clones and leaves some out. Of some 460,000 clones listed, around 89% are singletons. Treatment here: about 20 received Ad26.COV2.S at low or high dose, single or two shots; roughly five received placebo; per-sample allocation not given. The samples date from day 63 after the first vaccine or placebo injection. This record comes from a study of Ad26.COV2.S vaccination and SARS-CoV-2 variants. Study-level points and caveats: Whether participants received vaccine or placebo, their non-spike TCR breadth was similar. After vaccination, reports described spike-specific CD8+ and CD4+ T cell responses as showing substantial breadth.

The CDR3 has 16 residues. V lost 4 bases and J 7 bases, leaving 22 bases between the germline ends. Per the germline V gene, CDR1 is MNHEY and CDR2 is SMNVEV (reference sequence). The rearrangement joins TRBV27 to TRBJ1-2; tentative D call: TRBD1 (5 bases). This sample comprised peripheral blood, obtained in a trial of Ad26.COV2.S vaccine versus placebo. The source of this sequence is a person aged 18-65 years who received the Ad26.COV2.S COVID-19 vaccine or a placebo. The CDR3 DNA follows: TGTGCCAGCAGTTCCTACCCCCCCGCAGGGCAGGTTGGCTACACCTTC. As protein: CASSSYPPAGQVGYTF.